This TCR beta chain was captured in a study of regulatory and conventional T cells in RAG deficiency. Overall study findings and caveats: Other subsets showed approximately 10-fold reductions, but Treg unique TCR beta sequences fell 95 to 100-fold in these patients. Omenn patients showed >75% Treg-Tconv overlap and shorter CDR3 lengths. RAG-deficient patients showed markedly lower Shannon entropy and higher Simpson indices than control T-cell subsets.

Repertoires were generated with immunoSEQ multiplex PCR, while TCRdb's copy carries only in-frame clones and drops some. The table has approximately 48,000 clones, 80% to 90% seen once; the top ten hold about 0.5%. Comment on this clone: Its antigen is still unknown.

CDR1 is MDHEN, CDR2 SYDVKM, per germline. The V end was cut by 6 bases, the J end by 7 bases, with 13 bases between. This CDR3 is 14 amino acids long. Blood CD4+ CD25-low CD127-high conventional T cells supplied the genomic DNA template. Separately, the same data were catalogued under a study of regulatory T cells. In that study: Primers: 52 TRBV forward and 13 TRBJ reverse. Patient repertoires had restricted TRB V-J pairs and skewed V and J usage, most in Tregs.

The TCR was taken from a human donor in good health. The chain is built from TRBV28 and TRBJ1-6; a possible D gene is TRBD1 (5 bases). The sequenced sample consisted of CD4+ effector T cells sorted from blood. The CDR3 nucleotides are TGTGCCAGCAGCCCAGGTGGGACGAATTCACCCCTCCACTTT. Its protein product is CASSPGGTNSPLHF.